This passage covers 4 T cell receptor beta chains from one sample sequenced in a study of neurological immune-mediated disorders. TCRdb re-analysed the 5' RACE reads in MiXCR, keeping a single row per CDR3 protein. The sample shows about 53,000 distinct CDR3 sequences, around 3.5% of them seen only once. The material sequenced was PBMCs. The receptors were sampled from a woman in her twenties or thirties with multiple sclerosis.

This clonotype showed up many times. The V call is TRBV7-9, the J call TRBJ2-1, with 8 bases lining up with TRBD1. The V and J ends lost 1 base and 4 bases, in that order; junction bases with no gene match: 3. This CDR3 is built from 15 residues. CDR1 is SEHNR and CDR2 is FQNEAQ in the germline V gene (reference sequence). CDR3 coding DNA: TGTGCCAGCAGCTTAGTGGGGACAGGTTACAATGAGCAGTTCTTC. Translated, it gives CASSLVGTGYNEQFF.

In this sample, this clonotype turned up many times. The chain recombines TRBV6-4 with TRBJ2-2; D ambiguous. The CDR3 has 13 residues. The V and J ends lost 2 bases and 5 bases respectively, with 6 bases between them. Germline V CDR1 and CDR2: MRHNA, SNTAGT. In nucleotides, the CDR3 is TGTGCCAGCAGTGACAGGTCAACCGGGGAGCTGTTTTTT. It codes for CASSDRSTGELFF.

This clonotype was recorded many times. V usage is TRBV5-1 and J usage is TRBJ2-1; TRBD2 matches at 7 bases. J was trimmed by 0 bases and V by 1 base; bases with no gene match: 4. CDR1 and CDR2 from the germline V gene are SGHRS and YFSETQ. The CDR3 loop spans 16 amino acids. The CDR3: CASSLFGGSSYNEQFF. The CDR3 DNA sequence: TGCGCCAGCAGCTTGTTCGGCGGGAGCTCCTACAATGAGCAGTTCTTC.

There are a few counts of this clonotype. The chain couples TRBV5-5 to TRBJ1-1; 7 bases are a match to TRBD1. This CDR3 region has 15 residues. Germline V gene lookup returns CDR1 SGHKS and CDR2 YYEKEE (reference sequence). J lost 4 bases, V lost 3 bases, and 9 bases had no gene match. CDR3 DNA sequence: TGTGCCAGCAGCTGGGGGGGAGCAGGGGGCACTGAAGCTTTCTTT. Translation: CASSWGGAGGTEAFF.